This TCR beta chain was sequenced in a study of T-cell memory formation after mild COVID-19. TCRdb reanalysed the 5' RACE reads using MiXCR and keeps one entry per CDR3 protein. This table holds some 410,000 distinct CDR3 sequences, more than 20% found once. Trimming removed 1 base from V and 2 bases from J; junction bases left unmatched: 9. Germline V gene lookup returns CDR1 SQVTM and CDR2 ANQGSEA. The CDR3 sequence is 16 residues long. Sequenced sample: PBMCs or a T cell subset sorted from them (not recorded which). The clonotype was recovered from an adult woman who had mild COVID-19 (a few samples of this study predate the infection). Cell type and time point are not known. The chain joins TRBV29-1 to TRBJ1-2, with 8 bases that match TRBD1. This chain's CDR3 is CSVEGDRFRANYGYTF. The CDR3 coding sequence is TGCAGCGTTGAAGGGGACAGGTTTCGGGCAAACTATGGCTACACCTTC.